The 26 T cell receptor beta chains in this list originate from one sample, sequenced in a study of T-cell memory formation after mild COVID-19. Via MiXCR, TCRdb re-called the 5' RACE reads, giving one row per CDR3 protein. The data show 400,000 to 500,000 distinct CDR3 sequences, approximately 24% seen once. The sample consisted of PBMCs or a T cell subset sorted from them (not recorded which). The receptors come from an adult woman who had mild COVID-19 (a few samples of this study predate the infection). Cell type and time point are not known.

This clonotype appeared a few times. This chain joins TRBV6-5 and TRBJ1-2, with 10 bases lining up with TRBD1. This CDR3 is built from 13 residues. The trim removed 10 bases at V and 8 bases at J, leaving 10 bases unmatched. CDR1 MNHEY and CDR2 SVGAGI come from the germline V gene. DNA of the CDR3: TGTGCCACCTATCCGGGACAGGGGAAGGGCTACACCTTC. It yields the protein CATYPGQGKGYTF.

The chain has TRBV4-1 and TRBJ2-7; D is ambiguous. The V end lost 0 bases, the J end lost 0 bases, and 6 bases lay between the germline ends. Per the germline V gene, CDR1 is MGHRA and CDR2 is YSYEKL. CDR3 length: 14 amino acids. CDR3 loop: CASSQEPVSYEQYF. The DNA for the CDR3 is TGCGCCAGCAGCCAAGAACCCGTCTCCTACGAGCAGTACTTC.

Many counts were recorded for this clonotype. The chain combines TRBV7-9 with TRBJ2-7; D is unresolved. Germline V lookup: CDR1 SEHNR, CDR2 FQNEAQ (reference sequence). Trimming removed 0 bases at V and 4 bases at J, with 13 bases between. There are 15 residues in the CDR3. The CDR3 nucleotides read TGTGCCAGCAGCTTAGCGGCTAGTTCTCGATACGAGCAGTACTTC. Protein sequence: CASSLAASSRYEQYF.

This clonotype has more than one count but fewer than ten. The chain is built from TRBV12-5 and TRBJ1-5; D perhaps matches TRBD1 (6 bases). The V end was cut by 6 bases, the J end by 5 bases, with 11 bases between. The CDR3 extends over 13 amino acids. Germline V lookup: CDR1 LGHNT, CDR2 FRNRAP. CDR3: CASGRDTDQPQHF. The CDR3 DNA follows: TGTGCTAGTGGCCGGGACACTGATCAGCCCCAGCATTTT.

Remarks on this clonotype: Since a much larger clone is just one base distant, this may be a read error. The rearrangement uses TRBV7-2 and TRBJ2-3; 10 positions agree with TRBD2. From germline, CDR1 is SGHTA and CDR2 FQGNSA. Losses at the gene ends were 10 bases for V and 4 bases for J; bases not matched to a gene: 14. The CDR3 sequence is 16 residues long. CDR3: CTTKGGAGGPADTQYF. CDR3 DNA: TGTACCACCAAGGGGGGAGCGGGAGGGCCTGCAGATACGCAGTATTTT.

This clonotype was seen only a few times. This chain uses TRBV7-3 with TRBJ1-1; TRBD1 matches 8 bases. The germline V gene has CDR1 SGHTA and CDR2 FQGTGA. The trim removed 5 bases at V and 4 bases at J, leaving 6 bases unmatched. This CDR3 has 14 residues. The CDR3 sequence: CASSPGQAVTEAFF. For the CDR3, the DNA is TGTGCCAGCAGCCCGGGACAGGCGGTCACTGAAGCTTTCTTT.

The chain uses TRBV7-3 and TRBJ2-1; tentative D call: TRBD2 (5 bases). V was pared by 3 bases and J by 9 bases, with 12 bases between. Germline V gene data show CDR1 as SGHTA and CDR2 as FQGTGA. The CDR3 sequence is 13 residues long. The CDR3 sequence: CASSFIERTEQFF. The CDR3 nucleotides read TGTGCCAGCAGCTTTATAGAGCGGACTGAGCAGTTCTTC.

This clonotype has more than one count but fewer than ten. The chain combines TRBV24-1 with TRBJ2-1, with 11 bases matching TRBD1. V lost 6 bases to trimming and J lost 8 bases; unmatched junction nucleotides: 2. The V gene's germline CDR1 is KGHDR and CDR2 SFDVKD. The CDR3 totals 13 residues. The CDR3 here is CATSPGQGDEQFF. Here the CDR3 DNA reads TGTGCCACCAGTCCGGGACAGGGGGATGAGCAGTTCTTC.

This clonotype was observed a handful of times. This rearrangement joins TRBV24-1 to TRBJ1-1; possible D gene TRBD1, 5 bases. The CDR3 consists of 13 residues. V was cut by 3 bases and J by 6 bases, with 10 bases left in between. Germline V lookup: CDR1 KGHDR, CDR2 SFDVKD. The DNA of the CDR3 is TGTGCCACCAGTGATAGGGAGGGGCCTGAAGCTTTCTTT. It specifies CATSDREGPEAFF.

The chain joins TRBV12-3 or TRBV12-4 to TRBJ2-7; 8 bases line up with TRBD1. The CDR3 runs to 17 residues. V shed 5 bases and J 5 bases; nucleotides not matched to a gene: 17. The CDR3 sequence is CASSLRRIADRVNEQYF. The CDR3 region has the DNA TGTGCCAGCAGTCTACGACGCATAGCGGACAGGGTTAACGAGCAGTACTTC.

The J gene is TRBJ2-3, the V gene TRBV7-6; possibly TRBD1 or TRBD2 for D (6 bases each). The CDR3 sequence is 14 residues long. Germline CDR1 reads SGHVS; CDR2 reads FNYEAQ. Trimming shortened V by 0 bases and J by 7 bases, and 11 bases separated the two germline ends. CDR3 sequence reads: CASSLAQGRNTQYF. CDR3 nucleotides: TGTGCCAGCAGCTTAGCTCAGGGGAGGAATACGCAGTATTTT.

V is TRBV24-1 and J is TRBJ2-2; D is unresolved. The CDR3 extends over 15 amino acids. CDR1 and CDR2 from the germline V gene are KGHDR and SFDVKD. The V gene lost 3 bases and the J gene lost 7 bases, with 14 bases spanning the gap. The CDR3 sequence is CATSDPDPPFGELFF. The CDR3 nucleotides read TGTGCCACCAGTGATCCGGACCCACCCTTCGGGGAGCTGTTTTTT.

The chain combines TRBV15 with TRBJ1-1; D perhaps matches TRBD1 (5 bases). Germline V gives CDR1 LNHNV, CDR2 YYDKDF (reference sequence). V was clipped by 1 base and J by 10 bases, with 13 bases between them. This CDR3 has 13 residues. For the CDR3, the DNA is TGTGCCACCAGCAGAGCCGGGTTCGGGGGAGCTTTCTTT. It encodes CATSRAGFGGAFF.

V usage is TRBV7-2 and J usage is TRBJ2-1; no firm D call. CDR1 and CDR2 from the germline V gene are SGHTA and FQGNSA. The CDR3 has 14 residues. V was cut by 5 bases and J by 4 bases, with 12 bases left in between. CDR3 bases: TGTGCCAGCAGCCACAACCCTAGGTACAATGAGCAGTTCTTC. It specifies CASSHNPRYNEQFF.

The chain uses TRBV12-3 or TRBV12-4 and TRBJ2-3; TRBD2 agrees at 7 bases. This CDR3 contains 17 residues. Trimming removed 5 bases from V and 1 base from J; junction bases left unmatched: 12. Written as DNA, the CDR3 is TGTGCCAGCAGTCCCGGGGACTACCTAAGACGCACAGATACGCAGTATTTT. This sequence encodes CASSPGDYLRRTDTQYF.

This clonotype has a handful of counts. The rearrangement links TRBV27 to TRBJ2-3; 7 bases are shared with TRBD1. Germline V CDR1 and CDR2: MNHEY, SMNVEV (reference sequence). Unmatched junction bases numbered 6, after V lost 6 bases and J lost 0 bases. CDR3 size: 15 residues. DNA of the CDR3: TGTGCCAGCAGGTACAGGGGTCTTAGCACAGATACGCAGTATTTT. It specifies CASRYRGLSTDTQYF.

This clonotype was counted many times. The CDR3 spells CSVDPGLGRNEQFF. CDR3 bases: TGCAGCGTTGATCCGGGTCTTGGGCGCAATGAGCAGTTCTTC. The rearrangement links TRBV29-1 to TRBJ2-1; D ambiguous. The ends were cut back, 3 bases at V and 6 bases at J, with 15 bases in the middle. CDR1 is SQVTM and CDR2 is ANQGSEA in the germline V gene. This CDR3 comprises 14 residues.

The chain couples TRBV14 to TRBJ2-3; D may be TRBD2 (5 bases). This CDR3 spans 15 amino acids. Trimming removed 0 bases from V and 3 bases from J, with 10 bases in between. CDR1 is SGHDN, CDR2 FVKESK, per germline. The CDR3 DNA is TGTGCCAGCAGCCAAGAAAGGGAGATGACAGATACGCAGTATTTT. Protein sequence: CASSQEREMTDTQYF. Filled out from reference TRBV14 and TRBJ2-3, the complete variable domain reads EAGVTQFPSHSVIEKGQTVTLRCDPISGHDNLYWYRRVMGKEIKFLLHFVKESKQDESGMPNNRFLAERTGGTYSTLKVQPAELEDSGVYFCASSQEREMTDTQYFGPGTRLTVL.

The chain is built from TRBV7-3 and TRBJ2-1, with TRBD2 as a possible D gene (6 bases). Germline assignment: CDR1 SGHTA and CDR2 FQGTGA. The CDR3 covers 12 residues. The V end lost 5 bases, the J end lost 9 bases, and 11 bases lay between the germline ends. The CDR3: CASSRMGGEQFF. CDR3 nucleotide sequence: TGTGCCAGCAGCCGGATGGGGGGTGAGCAGTTCTTC.

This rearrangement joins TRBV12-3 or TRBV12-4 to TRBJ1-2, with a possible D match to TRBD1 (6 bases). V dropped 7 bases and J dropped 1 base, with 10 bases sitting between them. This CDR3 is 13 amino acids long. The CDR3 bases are TGTGCCAGCATCCCACAGGGTAACTATGGCTACACCTTC. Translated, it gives CASIPQGNYGYTF.

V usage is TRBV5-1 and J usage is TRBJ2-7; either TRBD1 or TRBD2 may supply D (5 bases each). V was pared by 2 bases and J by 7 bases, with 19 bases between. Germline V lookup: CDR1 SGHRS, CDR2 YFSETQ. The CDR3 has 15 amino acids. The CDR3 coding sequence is TGCGCCAGCAGCTTCCAGAGGGGCGCTCCGGTTGAGCAGTACTTC. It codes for CASSFQRGAPVEQYF.

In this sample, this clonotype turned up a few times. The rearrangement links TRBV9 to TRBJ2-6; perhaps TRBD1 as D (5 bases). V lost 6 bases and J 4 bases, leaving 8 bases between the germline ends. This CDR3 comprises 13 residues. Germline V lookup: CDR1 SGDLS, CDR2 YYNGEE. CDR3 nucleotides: TGTGCCAGCACAGGGCGGGGGGCCAACGTCCTGACTTTC. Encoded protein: CASTGRGANVLTF.

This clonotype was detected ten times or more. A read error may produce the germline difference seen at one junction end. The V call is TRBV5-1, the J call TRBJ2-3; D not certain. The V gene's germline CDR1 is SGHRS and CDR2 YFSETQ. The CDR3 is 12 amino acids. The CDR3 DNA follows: TGTGCCAGCAGCGCATCCACAGATACGCAGTATTTT. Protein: CASSASTDTQYF.

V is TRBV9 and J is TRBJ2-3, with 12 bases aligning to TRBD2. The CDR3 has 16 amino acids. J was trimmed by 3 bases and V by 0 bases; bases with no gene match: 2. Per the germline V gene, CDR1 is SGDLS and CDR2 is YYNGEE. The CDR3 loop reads CASSVGGTSGTDTQYF. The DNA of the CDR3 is TGTGCCAGCAGCGTAGGAGGGACTAGCGGGACAGATACGCAGTATTTT.

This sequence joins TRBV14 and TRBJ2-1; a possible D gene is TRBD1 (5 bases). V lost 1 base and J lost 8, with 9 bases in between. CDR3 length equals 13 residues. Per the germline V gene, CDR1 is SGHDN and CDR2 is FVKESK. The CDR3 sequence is CASSQAGIDEQFF. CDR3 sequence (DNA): TGTGCCAGCAGCCAAGCAGGGATCGATGAGCAGTTCTTC.

The CDR3 is CASTGGGLITDTQYF. The CDR3 nucleotides read TGTGCCAGCACCGGAGGGGGGCTGATCACAGATACGCAGTATTTT. The V call is TRBV2, the J call TRBJ2-3, with D perhaps matching TRBD1 or TRBD2 (6 bases each). Trimming stripped 7 bases from V and 2 bases from J, with 16 bases between. Germline V CDR1 and CDR2: SNHLY, FYNNEI. CDR3 length equals 15 residues.